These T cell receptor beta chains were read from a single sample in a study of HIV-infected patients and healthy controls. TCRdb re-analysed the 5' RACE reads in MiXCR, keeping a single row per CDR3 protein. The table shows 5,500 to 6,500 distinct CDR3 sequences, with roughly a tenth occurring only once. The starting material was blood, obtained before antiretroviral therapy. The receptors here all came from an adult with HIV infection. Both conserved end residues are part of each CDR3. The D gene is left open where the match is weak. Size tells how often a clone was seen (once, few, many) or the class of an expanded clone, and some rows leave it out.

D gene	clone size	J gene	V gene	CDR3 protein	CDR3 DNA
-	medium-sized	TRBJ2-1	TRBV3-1	CASSQVGTRLNEQFF	TGTGCCAGCAGCCAAGTCGGGACGCGCCTCAATGAGCAGTTCTTC
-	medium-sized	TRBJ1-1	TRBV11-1	CASADNTEAFF	TGTGCCAGCGCGGATAACACTGAAGCTTTCTTT
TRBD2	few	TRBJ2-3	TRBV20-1	CSATRTSADTQYF	TGCAGTGCTACCCGGACTAGCGCGGATACGCAGTATTTT
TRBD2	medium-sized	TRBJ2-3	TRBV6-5	CASSEPGLAGGPSDTQYF	TGTGCCAGCAGTGAACCGGGACTAGCGGGGGGGCCTAGCGATACGCAGTATTTT
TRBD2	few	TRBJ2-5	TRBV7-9	CASSLPRAGGVQETQYF	TGTGCCAGCAGCTTACCTCGAGCGGGGGGAGTCCAAGAGACCCAGTACTTC
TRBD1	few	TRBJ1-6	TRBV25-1	CASSEFRGQSPLHF	TGTGCCAGCAGTGAATTCAGGGGGCAATCACCCCTCCACTTT
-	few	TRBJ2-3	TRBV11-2	CASSYKDEDTQYF	TGTGCCAGCAGCTACAAAGACGAAGATACGCAGTATTTT
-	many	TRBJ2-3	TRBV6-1	CASSEQVAGALTDTQYF	TGTGCCAGCAGTGAACAAGTGGCTGGAGCGCTCACAGATACGCAGTATTTT
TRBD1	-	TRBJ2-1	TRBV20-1	CSARGGPVTGTGARNEQFF	TGCAGTGCTAGGGGTGGCCCCGTTACCGGGACAGGGGCTAGGAATGAGCAGTTCTTC
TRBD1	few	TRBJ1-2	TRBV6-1	CASSWVSQGNYGYTF	TGTGCCAGCAGCTGGGTTTCACAGGGGAACTATGGCTACACCTTC
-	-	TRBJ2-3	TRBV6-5	CASSYRPSPDTQYF	TGTGCCAGCAGTTACCGTCCTAGCCCCGATACGCAGTATTTT
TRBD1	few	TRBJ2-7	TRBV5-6	CASRSRDSRYEQYF	TGTGCCAGCAGGTCCCGGGACAGCCGTTACGAGCAGTACTTC
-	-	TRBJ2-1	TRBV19	CASRPLGGQHYNEQFF	TGTGCCAGTAGACCCCTGGGGGGGCAACATTACAATGAGCAGTTCTTC
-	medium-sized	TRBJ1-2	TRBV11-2	CASSWGGDGYTF	TGTGCCAGCAGCTGGGGGGGGGATGGCTACACCTTC
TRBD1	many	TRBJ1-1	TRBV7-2	CASSWGDRGNTEAFF	TGTGCCAGCAGCTGGGGGGACAGGGGAAACACTGAAGCTTTCTTT
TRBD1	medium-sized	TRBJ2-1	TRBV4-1	CASSRTTGQYNNEQFF	TGCGCCAGCAGCCGGACGACAGGGCAGTATAACAATGAGCAGTTCTTC
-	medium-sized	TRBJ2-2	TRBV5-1	CASSRTGQRITGELFF	TGCGCCAGCAGCCGGACCGGTCAGCGGATCACCGGGGAGCTGTTTTTT
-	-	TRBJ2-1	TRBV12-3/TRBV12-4	CASSFWAEQQFF	TGTGCCAGCAGTTTTTGGGCAGAGCAGCAGTTCTTC
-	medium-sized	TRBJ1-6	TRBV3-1	CASSQGRNSPLHF	TGTGCCAGCAGCCAGGGTCGGAATTCACCCCTCCACTTT
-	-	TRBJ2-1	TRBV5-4	CASSLGPGNYNEQFF	TGTGCCAGCAGCTTGGGACCGGGTAATTACAATGAGCAGTTCTTC
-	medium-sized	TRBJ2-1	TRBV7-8	CASSLTQSGTEQFF	TGTGCCAGCAGCTTAACACAATCCGGGACTGAGCAGTTCTTC
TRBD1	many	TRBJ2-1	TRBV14	CASSQAPGQGDNEQFF	TGTGCCAGCAGCCAGGCCCCGGGACAGGGGGACAATGAGCAGTTCTTC
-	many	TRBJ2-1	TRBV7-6	CASSLEANEQFF	TGTGCCAGCAGCTTAGAAGCAAATGAGCAGTTCTTC
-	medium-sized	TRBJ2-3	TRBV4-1	CASSQDSRGRVDTQYF	TGCGCCAGCAGCCAAGATTCCCGGGGGCGGGTAGATACGCAGTATTTT
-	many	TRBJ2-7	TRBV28	CASRPSGPRYYEQYF	TGTGCCAGCAGACCCAGTGGGCCCCGATACTACGAGCAGTACTTC
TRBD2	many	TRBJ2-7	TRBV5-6	CAGSTSGGIRSYEQYF	TGTGCCGGGTCGACTAGCGGGGGGATCCGCTCCTACGAGCAGTACTTC
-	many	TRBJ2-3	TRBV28	CASRVTTDTQYF	TGTGCCAGCAGGGTAACCACAGATACGCAGTATTTT
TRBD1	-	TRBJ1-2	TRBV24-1	CATSGNVGQGDGYTF	TGTGCCACCAGTGGGAATGTCGGACAGGGGGATGGCTACACCTTC
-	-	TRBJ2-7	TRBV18	CASSPTLYEQYF	TGTGCCAGCTCACCGACCCTCTACGAGCAGTACTTC
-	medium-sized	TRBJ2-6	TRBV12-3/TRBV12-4	CASSYDLGANVLTF	TGTGCCAGCAGTTACGATCTAGGGGCCAACGTCCTGACTTTC
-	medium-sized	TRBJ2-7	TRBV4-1	CASSQGPGGMGYEQYF	TGCGCCAGCAGCCAAGGTCCGGGGGGCATGGGGTACGAGCAGTACTTC
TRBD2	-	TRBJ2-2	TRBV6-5	CASSYWRGGSGELFF	TGTGCCAGCAGTTACTGGCGGGGGGGTTCCGGGGAGCTGTTTTTT
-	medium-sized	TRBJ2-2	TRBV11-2	CASRPGAGELFF	TGTGCCAGCAGGCCTGGGGCCGGGGAGCTGTTTTTT
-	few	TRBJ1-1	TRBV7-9	CASSLADRNTEAFF	TGTGCCAGCAGCTTAGCGGACAGGAACACTGAAGCTTTCTTT
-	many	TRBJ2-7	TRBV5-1	CASSTDPVGTKGGYEQYF	TGCGCCAGCAGCACCGATCCGGTGGGGACAAAGGGGGGCTACGAGCAGTACTTC
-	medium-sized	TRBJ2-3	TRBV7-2	CASSLEVGGGRKQYF	TGTGCCAGCAGCTTAGAAGTGGGCGGGGGCCGCAAGCAGTATTTT
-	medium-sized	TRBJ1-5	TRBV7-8	CASSLELSNQPQHF	TGTGCCAGCAGCCTAGAGCTTAGCAATCAGCCCCAGCATTTT
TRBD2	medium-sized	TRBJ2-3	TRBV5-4	CASSLVAGVSTDTQYF	TGTGCCAGCAGCTTGGTAGCGGGGGTGAGCACAGATACGCAGTATTTT
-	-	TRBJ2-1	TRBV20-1	CSASDSVRGNEQFF	TGCAGTGCTAGTGATAGCGTGAGGGGCAATGAGCAGTTCTTC
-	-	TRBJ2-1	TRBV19	CASSIGWNEQFF	TGTGCCAGTAGTATAGGCTGGAATGAGCAGTTCTTC
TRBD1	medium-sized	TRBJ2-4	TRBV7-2	CASRTGISIQYF	TGTGCCAGCAGGACAGGGATTAGCATTCAGTACTTC
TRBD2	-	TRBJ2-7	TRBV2	CASRGLAVSYEQYF	TGTGCCAGCAGAGGACTAGCGGTTTCCTACGAGCAGTACTTC
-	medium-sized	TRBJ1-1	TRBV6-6	CASSYPHNTEAFF	TGTGCCAGCAGTTACCCCCACAACACTGAAGCTTTCTTT
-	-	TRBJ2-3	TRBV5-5	CASSGPPSDRTDTQYF	TGTGCCAGCAGCGGGCCCCCTAGCGACCGCACAGATACGCAGTATTTT
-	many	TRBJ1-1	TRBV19	CASSNKGTEAFF	TGTGCCAGTAGTAACAAGGGAACTGAAGCTTTCTTT
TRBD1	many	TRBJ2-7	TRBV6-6	CASSYNRGRDEQYF	TGTGCCAGCAGTTACAACAGGGGGCGCGACGAGCAGTACTTC
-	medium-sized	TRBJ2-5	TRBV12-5	CASGFLPETQYF	TGTGCTAGTGGTTTCCTCCCGGAGACCCAGTACTTC
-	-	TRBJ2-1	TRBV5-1	CASGEDSITYNEQFF	TGCGCCAGCGGAGAAGATTCGATAACCTACAATGAGCAGTTCTTC
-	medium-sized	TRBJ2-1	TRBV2	CASSEIGKGLDEQFF	TGTGCCAGCAGTGAAATAGGCAAGGGTCTAGATGAGCAGTTCTTC
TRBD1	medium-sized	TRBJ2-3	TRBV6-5	CASSFRGQGTDTQYF	TGTGCCAGCAGTTTCCGTGGACAGGGCACAGATACGCAGTATTTT
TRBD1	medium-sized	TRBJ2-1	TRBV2	CASREGPGQGANEQFF	TGTGCCAGCAGGGAGGGTCCGGGACAGGGGGCAAATGAGCAGTTCTTC